The following is a T cell receptor (beta chain) sequence with its context. The V end lost 6 bases, the J end lost 0 bases, and 8 bases lay between the germline ends. Germline V gene sequence: CDR1 MDHEN, CDR2 SYDVKM. This CDR3 spans 13 amino acids. The data stem from a study of OX40 agonist ivuxolimab in advanced cancers. Blood samples were obtained at baseline, cycle 4 day 1, and cycle 7 day 1. Here immunoSEQ multiplex PCR was the method, and the copy in TCRdb shows in-frame clones only, minus some. The sample records more than 35,000 clones, about 80% being singletons. Sequenced here: CD4+ or CD8+ T cells sorted from blood, sampled in a trial of the OX40 agonist ivuxolimab. The TCR originated in an adult with an advanced solid tumor such as melanoma, head and neck, liver or kidney cancer. This chain links TRBV28 with TRBJ2-5; D gene ambiguous. CDR3 sequence (DNA): TGTGCCAGCAGGGTGAGGAACCAAGAGACCCAGTACTTC. Protein product: CASRVRNQETQYF.